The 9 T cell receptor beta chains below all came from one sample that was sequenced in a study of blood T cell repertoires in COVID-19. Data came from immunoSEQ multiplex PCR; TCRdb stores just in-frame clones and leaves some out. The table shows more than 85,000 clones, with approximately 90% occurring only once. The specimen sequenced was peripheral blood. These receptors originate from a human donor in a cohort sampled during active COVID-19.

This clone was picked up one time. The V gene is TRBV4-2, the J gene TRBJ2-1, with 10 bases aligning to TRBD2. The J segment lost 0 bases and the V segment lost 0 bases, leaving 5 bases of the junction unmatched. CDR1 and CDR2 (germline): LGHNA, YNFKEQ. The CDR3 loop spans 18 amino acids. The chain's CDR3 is CASSQDRTSGDSYNEQFF. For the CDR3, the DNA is TGTGCCAGCAGCCAAGATCGGACTAGCGGAGACTCCTACAATGAGCAGTTCTTC.

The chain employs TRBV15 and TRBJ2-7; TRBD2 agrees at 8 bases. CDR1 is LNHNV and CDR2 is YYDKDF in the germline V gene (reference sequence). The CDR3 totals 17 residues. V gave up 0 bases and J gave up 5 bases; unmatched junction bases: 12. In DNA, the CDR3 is TGTGCCACCAGCAGAGATCTGGGGTCGGGGGGGGCCCACGAGCAGTACTTC. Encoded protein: CATSRDLGSGGAHEQYF.

The CDR3 spells CASSLISGGAEETQYF. The CDR3 coding sequence is TGTGCCAGCAGCTTGATTAGCGGGGGGGCGGAAGAGACCCAGTACTTC. The rearrangement uses TRBV5-6 and TRBJ2-5, with 11 bases that match TRBD2. The CDR3 is made up of 16 amino acids. Germline lookup yields CDR1 SGHDT and CDR2 YYEEEE. V gave up 1 base and J gave up 3 bases; unmatched junction bases: 5. Complete variable domain (other parts from reference TRBV5-6 and TRBJ2-5): DAGVTQSPTHLIKTRGQQVTLRCSPKSGHDTVSWYQQALGQGPQFIFQYYEEEERQRGNFPDRFSGHQFPNYSSELNVNALLLGDSALYLCASSLISGGAEETQYFGPGTRLLVL.

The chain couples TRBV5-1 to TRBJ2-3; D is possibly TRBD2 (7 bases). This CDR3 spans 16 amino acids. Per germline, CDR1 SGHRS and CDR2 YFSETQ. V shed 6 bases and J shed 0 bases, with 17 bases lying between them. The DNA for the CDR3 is TGCGCCAGCAAAAAGGGGGGGGCCCCCAGCACAGATACGCAGTATTTT. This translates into CASKKGGAPSTDTQYF.

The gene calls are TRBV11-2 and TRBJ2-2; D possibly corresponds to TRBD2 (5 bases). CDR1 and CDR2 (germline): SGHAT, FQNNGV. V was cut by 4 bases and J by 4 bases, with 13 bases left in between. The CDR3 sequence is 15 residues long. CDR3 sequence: CASSSRVAPTGELFF. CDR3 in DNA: TGTGCCAGCAGCTCCCGGGTAGCGCCCACCGGGGAGCTGTTTTTT.

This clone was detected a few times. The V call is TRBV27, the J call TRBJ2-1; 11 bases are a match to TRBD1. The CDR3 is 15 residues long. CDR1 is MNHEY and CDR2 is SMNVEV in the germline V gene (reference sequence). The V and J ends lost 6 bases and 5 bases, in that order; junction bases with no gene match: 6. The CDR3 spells CASSVGTGGNNEQFF. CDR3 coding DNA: TGTGCCAGCAGCGTCGGGACAGGGGGGAACAATGAGCAGTTCTTC.

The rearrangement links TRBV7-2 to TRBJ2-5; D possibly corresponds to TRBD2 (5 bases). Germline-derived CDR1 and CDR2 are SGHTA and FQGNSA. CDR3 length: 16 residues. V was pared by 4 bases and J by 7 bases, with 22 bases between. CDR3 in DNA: TGTGCCAGCAGCTATAGAGGAGGCCGGTCTTTCGGGACCCAGTACTTC. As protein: CASSYRGGRSFGTQYF.

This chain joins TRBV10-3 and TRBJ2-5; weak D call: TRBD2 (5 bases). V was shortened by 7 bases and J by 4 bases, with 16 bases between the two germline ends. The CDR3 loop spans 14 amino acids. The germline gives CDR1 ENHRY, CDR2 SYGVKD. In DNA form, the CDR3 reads TGTGCCATCAAAGAGGGCGCAAACGGAGAGACCCAGTACTTC. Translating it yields CAIKEGANGETQYF.

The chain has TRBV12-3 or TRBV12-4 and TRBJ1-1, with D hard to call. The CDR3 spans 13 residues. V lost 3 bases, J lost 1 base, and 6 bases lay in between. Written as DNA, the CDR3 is TGTGCCAGCAGTTTCGCCGGGAACACTGAAGCTTTCTTT. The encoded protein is CASSFAGNTEAFF.